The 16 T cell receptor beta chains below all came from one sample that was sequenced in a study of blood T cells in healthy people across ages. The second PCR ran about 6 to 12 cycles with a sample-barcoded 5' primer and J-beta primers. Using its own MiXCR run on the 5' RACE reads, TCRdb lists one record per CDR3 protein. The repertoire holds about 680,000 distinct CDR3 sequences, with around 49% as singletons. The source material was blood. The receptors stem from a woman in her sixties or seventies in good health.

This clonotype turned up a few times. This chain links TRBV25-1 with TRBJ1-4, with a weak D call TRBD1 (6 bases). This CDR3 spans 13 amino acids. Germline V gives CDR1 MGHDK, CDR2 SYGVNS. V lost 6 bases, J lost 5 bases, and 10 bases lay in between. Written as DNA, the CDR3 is TGTGCCAGCAGACAGGGAAAGAATGAAAAACTGTTTTTT. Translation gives CASRQGKNEKLFF.

CDR3 sequence reads: CSVEPRQGAGEKLFF. The CDR3 DNA reads as TGCAGCGTTGAGCCACGACAGGGGGCCGGGGAAAAACTGTTTTTT. The chain is built from TRBV29-1 and TRBJ1-4; 10 bases match TRBD1. This CDR3 spans 15 amino acids. V lost 3 bases, J lost 8 bases, and 9 bases stayed unmatched. CDR1 is SQVTM and CDR2 is ANQGSEA in the germline V gene.

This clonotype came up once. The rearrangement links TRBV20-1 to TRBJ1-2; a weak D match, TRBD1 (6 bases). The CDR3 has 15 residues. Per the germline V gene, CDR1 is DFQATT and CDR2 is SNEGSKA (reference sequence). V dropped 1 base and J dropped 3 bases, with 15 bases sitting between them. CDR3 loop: CSARAQGAPYYGYTF. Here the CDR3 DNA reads TGCAGTGCTAGAGCACAGGGAGCCCCCTACTATGGCTACACCTTC.

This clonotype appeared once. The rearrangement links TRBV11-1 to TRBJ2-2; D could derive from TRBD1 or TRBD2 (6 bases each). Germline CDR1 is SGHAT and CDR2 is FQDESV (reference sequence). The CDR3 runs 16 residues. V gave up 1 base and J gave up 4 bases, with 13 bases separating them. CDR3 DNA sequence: TGTGCCAGCAGCTTAGGAAGGGGGGCCAGCACCGGGGAGCTGTTTTTT. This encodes CASSLGRGASTGELFF.

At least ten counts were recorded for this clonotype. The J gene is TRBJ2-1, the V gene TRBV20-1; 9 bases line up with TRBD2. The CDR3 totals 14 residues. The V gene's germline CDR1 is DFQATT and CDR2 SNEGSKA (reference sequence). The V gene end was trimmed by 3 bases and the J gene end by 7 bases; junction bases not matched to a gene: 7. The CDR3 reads CSASLAGARNEQFF. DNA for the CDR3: TGCAGTGCTAGTTTAGCGGGAGCAAGGAATGAGCAGTTCTTC.

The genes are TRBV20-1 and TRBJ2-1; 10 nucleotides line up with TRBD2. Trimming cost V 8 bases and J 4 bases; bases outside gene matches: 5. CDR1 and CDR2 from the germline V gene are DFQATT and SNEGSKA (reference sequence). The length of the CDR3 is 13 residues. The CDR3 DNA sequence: TGCAGTAAAGCGGGAGGGCCTTACAATGAGCAGTTCTTC. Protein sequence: CSKAGGPYNEQFF.

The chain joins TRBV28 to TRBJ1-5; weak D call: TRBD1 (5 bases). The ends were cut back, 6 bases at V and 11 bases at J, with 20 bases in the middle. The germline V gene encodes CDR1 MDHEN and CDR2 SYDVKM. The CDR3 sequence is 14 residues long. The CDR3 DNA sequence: TGTGCCAGCAGGTCCGGGACCCGCGGTGGAGCCCAGCATTTT. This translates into CASRSGTRGGAQHF.

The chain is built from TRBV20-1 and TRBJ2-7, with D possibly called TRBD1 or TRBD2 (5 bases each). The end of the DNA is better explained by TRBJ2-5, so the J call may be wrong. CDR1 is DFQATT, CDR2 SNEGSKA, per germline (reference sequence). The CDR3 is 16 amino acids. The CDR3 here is CSVPPPGTGKGETQYF. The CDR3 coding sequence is TGCAGTGTCCCCCCCCCCGGAACGGGAAAGGGGGAGACCCAGTACTTC.

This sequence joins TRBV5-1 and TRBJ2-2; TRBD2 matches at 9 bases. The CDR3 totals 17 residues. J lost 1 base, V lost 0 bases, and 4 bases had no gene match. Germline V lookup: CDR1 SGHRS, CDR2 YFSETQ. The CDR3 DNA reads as TGCGCCAGCAGCTTGGAGGGTAGCGGGAGGAACACCGGGGAGCTGTTTTTT. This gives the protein CASSLEGSGRNTGELFF.

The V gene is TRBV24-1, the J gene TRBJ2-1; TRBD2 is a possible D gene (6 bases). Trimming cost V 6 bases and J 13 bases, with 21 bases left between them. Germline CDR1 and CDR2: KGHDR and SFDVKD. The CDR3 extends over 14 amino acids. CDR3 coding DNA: TGTGCCACCAGTCGGGGGAACCTGGGAGAGACCCAGTTCTTC. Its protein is CATSRGNLGETQFF.

CDR3 nucleotide sequence: TGTGCCAGCAGAACAGAGACAGGGCACTATGGCTACACCTTC. It specifies CASRTETGHYGYTF. J is TRBJ1-2 and V is TRBV2; 7 bases fit TRBD1. This CDR3 spans 14 amino acids. V was pared by 6 bases and J by 3 bases, with 7 bases of the junction left unmatched. Germline V gene sequence: CDR1 SNHLY, CDR2 FYNNEI. The variable domain in full, completed from reference TRBV2 and TRBJ1-2, reads EPEVTQTPSHQVTQMGQEVILRCVPISNHLYFYWYRQILGQKVEFLVSFYNNEISEKSEIFDDQFSVERPDGSNFTLKIRSTKLEDSAMYFCASRTETGHYGYTFGSGTRLTVV.

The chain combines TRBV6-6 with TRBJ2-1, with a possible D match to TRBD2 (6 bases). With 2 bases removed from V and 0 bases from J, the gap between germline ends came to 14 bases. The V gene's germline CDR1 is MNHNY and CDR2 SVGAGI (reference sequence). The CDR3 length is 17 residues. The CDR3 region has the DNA TGTGCCAGCAGTTACGGGGGGAAAACTAGCTCCTACAATGAGCAGTTCTTC. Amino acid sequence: CASSYGGKTSSYNEQFF.

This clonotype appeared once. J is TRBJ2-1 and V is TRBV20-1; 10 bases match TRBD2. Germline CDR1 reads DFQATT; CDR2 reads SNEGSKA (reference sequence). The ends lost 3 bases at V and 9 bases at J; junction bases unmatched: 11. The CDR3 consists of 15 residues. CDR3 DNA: TGCAGTGCTAGGGATGTAGCGGGAGGAAGGGCTGAGCAGTTCTTC. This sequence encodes CSARDVAGGRAEQFF.

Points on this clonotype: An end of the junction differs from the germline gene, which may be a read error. The CDR3 DNA is TGCAGTGCAAGAGCGGGCGGGAGCAATGAGCAGTTCTTC. It is translated as CSARAGGSNEQFF. The chain employs TRBV20-1 and TRBJ2-1; 7 bases agree with TRBD2. The CDR3 loop spans 13 amino acids. CDR1 and CDR2 (germline): DFQATT, SNEGSKA (reference sequence).

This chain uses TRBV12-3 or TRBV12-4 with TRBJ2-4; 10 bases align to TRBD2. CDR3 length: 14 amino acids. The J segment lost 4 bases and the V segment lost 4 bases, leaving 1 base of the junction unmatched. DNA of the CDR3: TGTGCCAGCAGTTCTAGCGGGAGTAAAAACATTCAGTACTTC. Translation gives CASSSSGSKNIQYF.

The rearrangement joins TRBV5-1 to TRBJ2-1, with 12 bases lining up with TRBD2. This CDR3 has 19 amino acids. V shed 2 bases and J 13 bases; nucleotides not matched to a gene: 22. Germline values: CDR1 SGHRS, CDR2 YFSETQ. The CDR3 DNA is TGCGCCAGCAGCTTTGTGGGACTTGTGGCTAGCGGGAGGGCGGTAGACCAGTTCTTC. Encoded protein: CASSFVGLVASGRAVDQFF.